The 17 T cell receptor beta chains listed next were all sequenced from one sample in a study of T cells in Graves' hyperthyroidism and ophthalmopathy (dated by TCRdb to about 2019). The receptor library was made with multiplex PCR. The data were produced on an Illumina HiSeq 2000. Amplification of TCR beta CDR3 regions was carried out from RNA transcripts. A first-round RT-PCR of the TCR CDR3 used the HTBI primer set with the Qiagen OneStep RT-PCR kit. The public reads were quality trimmed at Q25 with fastp and then assembled into clones with MiXCR by TCRdb, keeping productive beta chains. All rows with the same CDR3 protein become a single entry with the most common DNA and genes. The sample data list hundreds of thousands of distinct CDR3 sequences, and 20% to 25% of these were observed just once. The top ten clones comprise around 30% of the sample. Source material: blood. The receptors come from a man aged 40-49 years with Graves' hyperthyroidism that later progressed to Graves' ophthalmopathy.

This clonotype was picked up many times. The J gene is TRBJ2-7, the V gene TRBV4-2; TRBD2 agrees at 8 bases. J gave up 2 bases and V 4 bases, and 7 bases lay outside the gene matches. The germline CDR1 and CDR2 sequences are LGHNA and YNFKEQ. This CDR3 contains 15 residues. The CDR3 sequence: CASSLEVAGTYEQYF. The CDR3 DNA reads TGTGCCAGCAGCCTAGAGGTAGCGGGGACCTACGAGCAGTACTTC.

This clonotype was seen ten or more times. The chain employs TRBV12-3 or TRBV12-4 and TRBJ2-5; 7 bases fit TRBD1. J was trimmed by 5 bases and V by 5 bases; bases with no gene match: 8. The CDR3 runs 14 residues. The CDR3 here is CASSPWTGGETQYF. The DNA for the CDR3 is TGTGCCAGCAGTCCCTGGACAGGTGGCGAGACCCAGTACTTC.

This clonotype was seen a few times. The chain employs TRBV6-5 and TRBJ2-2; D may be TRBD2 (6 bases). This CDR3 has 16 residues. Germline V gene sequence: CDR1 MNHEY, CDR2 SVGAGI. The germline V and J ends were trimmed by 0 bases and 1 base, with 9 bases remaining between them. Here the CDR3 DNA reads TGTGCCAGCAGTTACTCCAGGCGGGGGAACACCGGGGAGCTGTTTTTT. Translating it yields CASSYSRRGNTGELFF.

This clonotype occurred many times. The rearrangement joins TRBV11-3 to TRBJ1-6, with a possible D match to TRBD1 (5 bases). In germline, CDR1 is SGHNT, CDR2 YENEEA. V was trimmed by 4 bases and J by 9 bases, leaving 16 bases between them. The CDR3 runs 15 residues. The CDR3 region has the DNA TGTGCCAGCAGCTCGGGACTCCTACCGGGTTCACCCCTCCACTTT. The encoded protein is CASSSGLLPGSPLHF.

In its sample, this clonotype was seen many times. This chain connects TRBV28 to TRBJ2-7; no clear D. V dropped 6 bases and J dropped 6 bases, with 12 bases sitting between them. The CDR3 length is 12 residues. In germline, CDR1 is MDHEN, CDR2 SYDVKM. The CDR3 bases are TGTGCCAGCAGCCCCTGGCCTCGCGAGCAGTACTTC. Residues: CASSPWPREQYF.

This clonotype occurred many times. This chain links TRBV28 with TRBJ2-7, with 9 nucleotides matching TRBD1. This CDR3 is 17 amino acids long. V shed 2 bases, J shed 2 bases, and the junction held 10 bases outside the gene matches. Germline CDR1 and CDR2: MDHEN and SYDVKM. CDR3 in DNA: TGTGCCAGCAGTTTAAGGGTCGGGACAGGGAGTACCTACGAGCAGTACTTC. Amino acid sequence: CASSLRVGTGSTYEQYF.

This clonotype was seen repeatedly, ten times or more. This CDR3 reads CASSLGQLNYEQYF. CDR3 nucleotide sequence: TGCGCCAGCAGCTTGGGCCAGCTTAACTACGAGCAGTACTTC. The chain couples TRBV5-1 to TRBJ2-7; D remains unclear. This CDR3 is 14 amino acids long. From germline, CDR1 is SGHRS and CDR2 YFSETQ. V shed 0 bases and J shed 3 bases, with 10 bases lying between them.

This chain uses TRBV7-2 with TRBJ1-1; 7 nucleotides line up with TRBD1. Germline trimming cut 1 base from V and 5 bases from J; bases unmatched to any gene: 7. CDR1 SGHTA and CDR2 FQGNSA come from the germline V gene. The CDR3 contains 15 residues. In DNA form, the CDR3 reads TGTGCCAGCAGCTTAGGCAGGGGGGGGAGTACTGAAGCTTTCTTT. As protein: CASSLGRGGSTEAFF.

This clonotype has ten or more counts. This sequence joins TRBV2 and TRBJ1-2; no clear D gene. Germline V gives CDR1 SNHLY, CDR2 FYNNEI. CDR3 length: 11 amino acids. DNA for the CDR3: TGTCACTCCGGGAGCCTGGGTGGCTACACCTTC. As protein: CHSGSLGGYTF.

This clonotype was recorded many times. The chain combines TRBV12-3 or TRBV12-4 with TRBJ1-2; possibly TRBD1 for D (6 bases). The V end was cut by 7 bases, the J end by 8 bases, with 23 bases between. The length of the CDR3 is 15 residues. The CDR3 loop reads CASTTKEGGGRGYTF. CDR3 coding DNA: TGTGCCAGCACCACAAAGGAGGGGGGCGGGAGGGGCTACACCTTC.

This clonotype was seen repeatedly, ten times or more. The chain joins TRBV6-1 to TRBJ2-4; a weak D match, TRBD1 (6 bases). The CDR3 is made up of 17 amino acids. V shed 6 bases and J shed 0 bases, with 18 bases lying between them. Germline V lookup: CDR1 MNHNS, CDR2 SASEGT. The CDR3 is CASRSPTGTLAKNIQYF. The CDR3 DNA is TGTGCCAGCAGGAGCCCGACAGGAACCCTAGCCAAAAACATTCAGTACTTC.

This clonotype was counted ten times or more. The genes are TRBV12-3 or TRBV12-4 and TRBJ2-7; perhaps TRBD2 as D (6 bases). Trimming cost V 5 bases and J 0 bases, with 14 bases left between them. This CDR3 comprises 15 residues. Here the CDR3 DNA reads TGTGCCAGCAGTCCCCCTGGGGACTTCTCCTACGAGCAGTACTTC. Its translation: CASSPPGDFSYEQYF.

The sample holds many counts of this clonotype. The chain links TRBV29-1 to TRBJ1-1; TRBD1 agrees at 9 bases. V trimming: 7 bases; J trimming: 1 base; junction bases outside the gene matches: 7. The CDR3 contains 14 residues. From germline, CDR1 is SQVTM and CDR2 ANQGSEA. In DNA, the CDR3 is TGCAGCGCTAGCGGGACAGGGAGGAACACTGAAGCTTTCTTT. It encodes CSASGTGRNTEAFF. The variable domain in full, with the rest retrieved from reference TRBV29-1 and TRBJ1-1, is SAVISQKPSRDICQRGTSLTIQCQVDSQVTMMFWYRQQPGQSLTLIATANQGSEATYESGFVIDKFPISRPNLTFSTLTVSNMSPEDSSIYLCSASGTGRNTEAFFGQGTRLTVV.

This clonotype was counted at least ten times. The genes are TRBV11-2 and TRBJ2-5; D gene uncertain. V was shortened by 1 base and J by 0 bases, with 12 bases between the two germline ends. The germline V gene has CDR1 SGHAT and CDR2 FQNNGV. CDR3 length: 16 amino acids. As DNA, the CDR3 is TGTGCCAGCAGCTTAGGTCTCGCGCGGAACCAAGAGACCCAGTACTTC. Protein: CASSLGLARNQETQYF.

This clonotype was picked up many times. The chain links TRBV7-9 to TRBJ1-5, with D unresolved. Germline lookup yields CDR1 SEHNR and CDR2 FQNEAQ (reference sequence). This CDR3 is 13 amino acids long. The V and J ends lost 5 bases and 2 bases respectively, with 7 bases between them. CDR3 bases: TGTGCCAGCAGCCCTCTTGGCAATCAGCCCCAGCATTTT. This encodes CASSPLGNQPQHF. The full variable domain, in which reference TRBV7-9 and TRBJ1-5 provide the parts outside the CDR3, is DTGVSQNPRHKITKRGQNVTFRCDPISEHNRLYWYRQTLGQGPEFLTYFQNEAQLEKSRLLSDRFSAERPKGSFSTLEIQRTEQGDSAMYLCASSPLGNQPQHFGDGTRLSIL.

V and J are TRBV6-2 or TRBV6-3 and TRBJ2-7; 9 nucleotides line up with TRBD2. Trimming cost V 2 bases and J 3 bases; bases outside gene matches: 8. Germline V CDR1 and CDR2: MNHEY, SVGEGT. CDR3 length equals 16 residues. Written as DNA, the CDR3 is TGTGCCAGCAGTTACCAAAGCGGGAGGCAATTCTACGAGCAGTACTTC. The encoded protein is CASSYQSGRQFYEQYF.

This clonotype was detected ten times or more. Possible read error: a much larger clone is one base away. The chain employs TRBV6-1 and TRBJ1-1; D is ambiguous. Germline lookup yields CDR1 MNHNS and CDR2 SASEGT. The CDR3 runs 15 residues. The CDR3 coding sequence is TGTGCCAGCAGTGAACTTACCAGGCCGAACACTGAAGCTTCCTTT. Translating gives CASSELTRPNTEASF.